A single sample gave rise to the 18 T cell receptor beta chains below, sequenced in a study of OX40 agonist ivuxolimab in advanced cancers. The protocol was immunoSEQ multiplex PCR, while the TCRdb copy is restricted to in-frame clones and leaves out a portion. This repertoire shows approximately 22,000 clones, around 80% found once; its top ten account for 25% to 30%. The sequences come from CD4+ or CD8+ T cells sorted from blood, collected in a trial of the OX40 agonist ivuxolimab. These receptor sequences come from an adult with an advanced solid tumor such as melanoma, head and neck, liver or kidney cancer.

J is TRBJ1-2 and V is TRBV29-1; D is possibly TRBD1 (5 bases). Trimming left V 0 bases short and J 5 bases short, with 13 bases between. Germline values: CDR1 SQVTM, CDR2 ANQGSEA. The CDR3 sequence is 14 residues long. The CDR3 loop reads CSVEDPLGGYGYTF. As DNA, the CDR3 is TGCAGCGTTGAAGATCCTCTGGGGGGATATGGCTACACCTTC. The full variable domain, completed using reference TRBV29-1 and TRBJ1-2, is SAVISQKPSRDICQRGTSLTIQCQVDSQVTMMFWYRQQPGQSLTLIATANQGSEATYESGFVIDKFPISRPNLTFSTLTVSNMSPEDSSIYLCSVEDPLGGYGYTFGSGTRLTVV.

V is TRBV28 and J is TRBJ2-7; TRBD1 matches at 9 bases. Per germline, CDR1 MDHEN and CDR2 SYDVKM. Trimming removed 4 bases from V and 0 bases from J; junction bases left unmatched: 13. The length of the CDR3 is 18 residues. This CDR3 reads CASSSIVLQGADSYEQYF. The CDR3 DNA is TGTGCCAGCAGTTCGATTGTCCTACAGGGGGCAGACTCCTACGAGCAGTACTTC.

The genes are TRBV29-1 and TRBJ1-2, with 8 positions matching TRBD1. The CDR3 runs to 14 residues. Germline loops: CDR1 SQVTM, CDR2 ANQGSEA. J was trimmed by 6 bases and V by 6 bases; bases with no gene match: 12. The CDR3 protein is CSVDSARGLNGYTF. The CDR3 coding sequence is TGCAGCGTAGATTCCGCCAGGGGGCTGAATGGCTACACCTTC.

The table lists this clone with a few counts. The chain joins TRBV6-4 to TRBJ2-1, with 11 bases aligning to TRBD2. Trimming cost V 0 bases and J 7 bases; bases outside gene matches: 2. CDR1 is MRHNA and CDR2 is SNTAGT in the germline V gene. The CDR3 has 15 residues. The CDR3 loop is CASSDSTSGNNEQFF. As DNA, the CDR3 is TGTGCCAGCAGTGACTCGACTAGCGGGAATAATGAGCAGTTCTTC.

The chain has TRBV4-1 and TRBJ2-3; D gene uncertain. This CDR3 comprises 15 residues. V gave up 2 bases and J gave up 2 bases, with 11 bases separating them. Germline CDR1 reads MGHRA; CDR2 reads YSYEKL. As DNA, the CDR3 is TGCGCCAGCAGCCAATTGATCCTACTCACAGATACGCAGTATTTT. Translating gives CASSQLILLTDTQYF.

The chain couples TRBV30 to TRBJ2-5, with 9 bases matching TRBD2. The CDR3 consists of 15 residues. After removal of 0 bases from V and 1 base from J, the junction contained 3 bases not matched to a gene. The germline gives CDR1 GTSNPN, CDR2 SVGIG (reference sequence). The CDR3 reads CAWSVGTSSQETQYF. The CDR3 DNA reads TGTGCCTGGAGTGTCGGGACTAGCAGCCAAGAGACCCAGTACTTC.

This chain links TRBV6-4 with TRBJ2-2, with D unresolved. CDR1 MRHNA and CDR2 SNTAGT come from the germline V gene. V lost 0 bases and J lost 3, with 11 bases in between. The CDR3 runs to 16 residues. CDR3 in amino acids: CASSDSPGLDTGELFF. The CDR3 region has the DNA TGTGCCAGCAGTGACTCGCCCGGGCTAGACACCGGGGAGCTGTTTTTT.

The chain combines TRBV21-1 with TRBJ2-5; TRBD2 is the table's D call and was not checked against the DNA. TRBV21-1 has pseudogene status. There are 16 residues in the CDR3. CDR3 coding DNA: TGTGCCAGCAGCAAAAAGGGAGACCTTAGGGAAGAGACCCAGTACTTC. As protein: CASSKKGDLREETQYF.

V gene TRBV7-3 combines with J gene TRBJ2-7, with D tentatively TRBD1 (7 bases). The V gene's germline CDR1 is SGHTA and CDR2 FQGTGA. V was cut by 1 base and J by 4 bases, with 14 bases left in between. The CDR3 extends over 15 amino acids. CDR3 DNA sequence: TGTGCCAGCAGCTTAAACCCAGGGGGGAGGTACGAGCAGTACTTC. Its translation is CASSLNPGGRYEQYF.

J is TRBJ1-1 and V is TRBV19; weak D call: TRBD1 (6 bases). Germline loops: CDR1 LNHDA, CDR2 SQIVND (reference sequence). V dropped 10 bases and J dropped 7 bases, with 13 bases sitting between them. This CDR3 has 11 amino acids. The CDR3 DNA reads as TGTGCCACGGAGGGGGGCGGTGAAGCTTTCTTT. This encodes CATEGGGEAFF.

The genes are TRBV4-1 and TRBJ2-7; D is uncertain. V lost 5 bases and J lost 3, with 5 bases in between. The CDR3 is 11 residues long. CDR1 and CDR2 (germline): MGHRA, YSYEKL. CDR3 in DNA: TGCGCCAGCAGCTCATACTACGAGCAGTACTTC. It codes for CASSSYYEQYF.

The chain links TRBV2 to TRBJ1-4, with D uncertain. In germline, CDR1 is SNHLY, CDR2 FYNNEI. The CDR3 has 14 residues. V was shortened by 4 bases and J by 5 bases, with 11 bases between the two germline ends. The CDR3 nucleotides read TGTGCCAGCAGTGCTTGGACGGCAAATGAAAAACTGTTTTTT. This sequence encodes CASSAWTANEKLFF.

This chain links TRBV9 with TRBJ2-7; D is perhaps TRBD2 (6 bases). V shed 4 bases and J shed 6 bases, with 20 bases lying between them. The germline V gene has CDR1 SGDLS and CDR2 YYNGEE. CDR3 size: 15 residues. The DNA for the CDR3 is TGTGCCAGCAGCCCTCATGGGGCTAGCGTTCTCGAGCAGTACTTC. It is translated as CASSPHGASVLEQYF.

The genes are TRBV7-8 and TRBJ2-7; a possible D gene is TRBD2 (6 bases). V was cut by 4 bases and J by 6 bases, with 16 bases left in between. CDR3 length: 14 amino acids. CDR1 and CDR2 from the germline V gene are SGHVS and FQNEAQ. CDR3 coding DNA: TGTGCCAGCAGCTCTCCGGGACTCCGGGGCGAGCAGTACTTC. This gives the protein CASSSPGLRGEQYF.

The chain joins TRBV7-9 to TRBJ1-5; no definite D call. The germline V gene has CDR1 SEHNR and CDR2 FQNEAQ (reference sequence). Deletions cut 5 bases from V and 0 bases from J, with 2 bases between. The length of the CDR3 is 12 residues. The CDR3 loop reads CASSVSNQPQHF. DNA of the CDR3: TGTGCCAGCAGCGTTAGCAATCAGCCCCAGCATTTT.

This clone has only one observation. This rearrangement joins TRBV5-1 to TRBJ1-2; TRBD1 might be the D (6 bases). Germline lookup yields CDR1 SGHRS and CDR2 YFSETQ. The V gene lost 2 bases and the J gene lost 3 bases, with 14 bases spanning the gap. CDR3 length: 15 amino acids. Here the CDR3 DNA reads TGCGCCAGCAGCTTCTGGCAGGGGACGGACTATGGCTACACCTTC. It yields the protein CASSFWQGTDYGYTF.

V and J are TRBV6-6 and TRBJ2-5; D remains unclear. From germline, CDR1 is MNHNY and CDR2 SVGAGI (reference sequence). V was shortened by 2 bases and J by 5 bases, with 15 bases between the two germline ends. The CDR3 is made up of 15 amino acids. CDR3 sequence: CASSYTYYGTETQYF. CDR3 DNA: TGTGCCAGCAGTTACACATACTATGGAACGGAGACCCAGTACTTC.

This clone came up once. The chain is built from TRBV5-1 and TRBJ1-3; D is uncertain. Germline CDR1 reads SGHRS; CDR2 reads YFSETQ. This CDR3 has 16 residues. V was cut by 0 bases and J by 2 bases, with 12 bases left in between. CDR3 coding DNA: TGCGCCAGCAGCTTGGGACGATTCTCTCCTGGAAACACCATATATTTT. It specifies CASSLGRFSPGNTIYF.